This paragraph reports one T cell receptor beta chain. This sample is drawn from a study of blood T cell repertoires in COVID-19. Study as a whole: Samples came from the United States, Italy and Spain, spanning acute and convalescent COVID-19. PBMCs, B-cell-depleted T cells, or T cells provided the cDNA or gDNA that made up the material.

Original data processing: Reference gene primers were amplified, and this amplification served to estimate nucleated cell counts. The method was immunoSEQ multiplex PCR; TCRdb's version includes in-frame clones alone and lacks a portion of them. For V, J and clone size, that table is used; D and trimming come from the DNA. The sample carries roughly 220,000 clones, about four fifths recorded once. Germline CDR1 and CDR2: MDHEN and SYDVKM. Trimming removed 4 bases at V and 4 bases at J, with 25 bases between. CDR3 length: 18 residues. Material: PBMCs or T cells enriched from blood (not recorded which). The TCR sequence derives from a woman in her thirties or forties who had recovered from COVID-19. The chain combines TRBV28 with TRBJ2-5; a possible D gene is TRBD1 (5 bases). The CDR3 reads CASSSRGTFDSPGETQYF. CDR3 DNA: TGTGCCAGCAGTTCCCGAGGCACCTTTGACAGTCCAGGAGAGACCCAGTACTTC.